The rows below give T cell receptor beta chains drawn from one sample of a study of immune reconstitution after stem cell transplant in scleroderma. TCRdb used MiXCR to reprocess the RT-PCR reads, holding one entry per CDR3 protein. The sample records around 3,900 distinct CDR3 sequences, roughly 5% being singletons. Collection of the sample occurred before or after autologous hematopoietic stem cell transplantation (not recorded which). These receptors came from a female donor with systemic sclerosis. Each CDR3 is given with its conserved first and last residue. D genes are given only for firm matches. Clone sizes are given selectively: once, few, many, or a class where the clone is expanded.

V	D	J	size	DNA	CDR3
TRBV20-1	TRBD2	TRBJ2-7	few	TGCAGTGCTTTTAGCGGGGGACGCTCCTACGAGCAGTACTTC	CSAFSGGRSYEQYF
TRBV29-1	-	TRBJ2-1	medium-sized	TGCAGCGTTGAAGATACCGGACTACCCGACAATGAGCAGTTCTTC	CSVEDTGLPDNEQFF
TRBV5-1	-	TRBJ2-4	medium-sized	TGCGCCAGCAGCTTGTGGGGGACCAGAAACATTCAGTACTTC	CASSLWGTRNIQYF
TRBV4-3	-	TRBJ1-6	many	TGCGCCAGCAGCCAAGACAGGACGATTGGGCATTCACCCCTCCACTTT	CASSQDRTIGHSPLHF
TRBV5-6	-	TRBJ1-5	medium-sized	TGTGCCAGCAGCTCTCTGACAGGAGGGGATCAGCCCCAGCATTTT	CASSSLTGGDQPQHF
TRBV7-9	-	TRBJ2-2	few	TGTGCCAGCAGCTTAGTGACGGGCCCCGGGGAGCTGTTTTTT	CASSLVTGPGELFF
TRBV5-1	TRBD2	TRBJ2-1	medium-sized	TGCGCCAGCAGCTTAACTAGCGGGAACAATGAGCAGTTCTTC	CASSLTSGNNEQFF
TRBV20-1	-	TRBJ2-2	medium-sized	TGCAGTGCTAGGACGACCGGACGGGCGAACACCGGGGAGCTGTTTTTT	CSARTTGRANTGELFF
TRBV5-1	TRBD2	TRBJ2-7	-	TGCGCCAGCACTGGGGATTCTCATAGCGGGAGGTACTACGAGCAGTACTTC	CASTGDSHSGRYYEQYF
TRBV19	-	TRBJ2-7	-	TGTGCCAGTAGTTTTTCAGGGAACGAGCAGTACTTC	CASSFSGNEQYF
TRBV24-1	TRBD1	TRBJ2-5	many	TGTGCCACCAGTGAAACACGCCGGGACAGGGGTCAAGAGACCCAGTACTTC	CATSETRRDRGQETQYF
TRBV28	TRBD2	TRBJ2-4	few	TGTGCCAGCGGCCTCCCGGGGGGGGCCAAAAACATTCAGTACTTC	CASGLPGGAKNIQYF
TRBV3-1	TRBD2	TRBJ2-7	medium-sized	TGTGCCAGCAGCGAGTGGGGACTAGCGGGGTACTACGAGCAGTACTTC	CASSEWGLAGYYEQYF
TRBV5-6	-	TRBJ2-3	-	TGTGCCAGCAGCTCGGGCCCGAGCACAGATACGCAGTATTTT	CASSSGPSTDTQYF
TRBV20-1	-	TRBJ2-1	medium-sized	TGCAGTGCTAGCGGGAGCCACAATGAGCAGTTCTTC	CSASGSHNEQFF
TRBV29-1	TRBD1	TRBJ1-2	medium-sized	TGCAGCGTCTTCGGACAGGGGGAGTGGGGCTACACCTTC	CSVFGQGEWGYTF
TRBV20-1	TRBD2	TRBJ2-3	medium-sized	TGCAGTGCTGCCCGTTTAGCGGGAGTGAAAGATACGCAGTATTTT	CSAARLAGVKDTQYF
TRBV20-1	-	TRBJ2-3	medium-sized	TGCAGTGCTAGGAGACAGCGCACAGATACGCAGTATTTT	CSARRQRTDTQYF
TRBV5-1	-	TRBJ1-2	medium-sized	TGCGCCAGCAGCGTTGGGACGGCCCGGGGCTATGGCTACACCTTC	CASSVGTARGYGYTF
TRBV20-1	TRBD1	TRBJ2-2	few	TGCAGTGCTAGAGTGGGACAGGCCAACACCGGGGAGCTGTTTTTT	CSARVGQANTGELFF
TRBV9	-	TRBJ1-1	medium-sized	TGTGCCAGCAGCGTCCCCCCAGACGACAGCATGAACACTGAAGCTTTCTTT	CASSVPPDDSMNTEAFF
TRBV29-1	-	TRBJ2-7	medium-sized	TGCAGCGTTACCGGGGGCGGAGTCGCCTACGAGCAGTACTTC	CSVTGGGVAYEQYF
TRBV7-2	-	TRBJ2-5	many	TGTGCCAGCAGTGGAGGTGCGAAAGAGACCCAGTACTTC	CASSGGAKETQYF
TRBV28	TRBD1	TRBJ2-5	medium-sized	TGTGCCAGCAGTTTAGGGACCGGGACAGGGGTGTTGGAGACCCAGTACTTC	CASSLGTGTGVLETQYF
TRBV5-1	-	TRBJ1-1	medium-sized	TGCGCCAGCAGCAAAGGACTGAAGAACACTGAAGCTTTCTTT	CASSKGLKNTEAFF
TRBV2	TRBD1	TRBJ1-2	medium-sized	TGTGCCAGCAGGGGGACAGGGTTAGAAGAAGGCTACACCTTC	CASRGTGLEEGYTF
TRBV29-1	TRBD2	TRBJ2-2	-	TGCAGCATCAGACTAGCGGGAGTTACCGGGGAGCTGTTTTTT	CSIRLAGVTGELFF
TRBV20-1	-	TRBJ2-7	many	TGCAGTGCTAGTGCCGTCTCCTACGAGCAGTACTTC	CSASAVSYEQYF